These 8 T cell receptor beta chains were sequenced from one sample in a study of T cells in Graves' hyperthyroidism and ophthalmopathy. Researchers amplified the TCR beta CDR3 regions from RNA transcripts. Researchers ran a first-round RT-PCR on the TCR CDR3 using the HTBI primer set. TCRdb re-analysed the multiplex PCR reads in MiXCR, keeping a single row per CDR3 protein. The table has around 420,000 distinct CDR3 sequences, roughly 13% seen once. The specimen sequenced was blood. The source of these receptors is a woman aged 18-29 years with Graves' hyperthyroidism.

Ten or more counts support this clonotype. CDR3 sequence reads: CASSLPTGGADYGYTF. CDR3 DNA sequence: TGTGCCAGCAGTTTACCAACAGGGGGCGCGGACTATGGCTACACCTTC. The chain employs TRBV28 and TRBJ1-2, with 9 bases that match TRBD1. Germline values: CDR1 MDHEN, CDR2 SYDVKM. J gave up 3 bases and V 2 bases, and 7 bases lay outside the gene matches. The CDR3 extends over 16 amino acids.

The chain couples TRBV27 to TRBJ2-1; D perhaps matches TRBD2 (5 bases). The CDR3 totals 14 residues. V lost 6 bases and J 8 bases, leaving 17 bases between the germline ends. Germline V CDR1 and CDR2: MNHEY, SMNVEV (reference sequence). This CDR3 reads CASSSLEERDEQFF. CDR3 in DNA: TGTGCCAGCAGCTCACTAGAGGAGAGGGATGAGCAGTTCTTC.

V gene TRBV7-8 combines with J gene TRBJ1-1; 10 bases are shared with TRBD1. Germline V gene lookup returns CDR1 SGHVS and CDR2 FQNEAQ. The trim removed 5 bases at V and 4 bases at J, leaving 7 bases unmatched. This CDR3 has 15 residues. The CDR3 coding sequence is TGTGCCAGCAGCCCCCACTGGACAGGGGGCACTGAAGCTTTCTTT. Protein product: CASSPHWTGGTEAFF.

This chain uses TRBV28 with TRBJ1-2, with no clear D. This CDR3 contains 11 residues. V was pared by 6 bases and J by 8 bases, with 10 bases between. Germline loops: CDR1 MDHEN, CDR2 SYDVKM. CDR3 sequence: CASRSDRGYTF. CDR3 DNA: TGTGCCAGCAGGTCCGATCGAGGCTACACCTTC.

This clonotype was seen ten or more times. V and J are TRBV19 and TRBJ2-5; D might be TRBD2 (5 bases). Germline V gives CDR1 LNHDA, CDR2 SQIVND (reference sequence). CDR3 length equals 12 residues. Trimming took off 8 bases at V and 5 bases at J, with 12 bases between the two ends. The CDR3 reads CASRLSGETQYF. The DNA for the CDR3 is TGTGCCAGTCGCCTTTCGGGGGAGACCCAGTACTTC. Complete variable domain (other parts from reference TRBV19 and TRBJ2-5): DGGITQSPKYLFRKEGQNVTLSCEQNLNHDAMYWYRQDPGQGLRLIYYSQIVNDFQKGDIAEGYSVSREKKESFPLTVTSAQKNPTAFYLCASRLSGETQYFGPGTRLLVL.

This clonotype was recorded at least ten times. CDR3 residues: CASSLWKAQETQYF. The CDR3 DNA sequence: TGTGCCAGCAGTTTGTGGAAGGCCCAAGAGACCCAGTACTTC. The chain employs TRBV28 and TRBJ2-5; D gene ambiguous. This CDR3 has 14 amino acids. Germline CDR1 reads MDHEN; CDR2 reads SYDVKM. Trimming left V 3 bases short and J 1 base short, with 9 bases between.

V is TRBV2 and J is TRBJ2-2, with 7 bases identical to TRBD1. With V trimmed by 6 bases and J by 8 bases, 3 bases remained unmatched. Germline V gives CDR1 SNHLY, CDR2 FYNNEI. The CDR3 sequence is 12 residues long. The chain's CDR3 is CASRRGPGELFF. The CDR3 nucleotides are TGTGCCAGCAGGAGGGGGCCGGGGGAGCTGTTTTTT. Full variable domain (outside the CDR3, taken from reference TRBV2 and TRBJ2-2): EPEVTQTPSHQVTQMGQEVILRCVPISNHLYFYWYRQILGQKVEFLVSFYNNEISEKSEIFDDQFSVERPDGSNFTLKIRSTKLEDSAMYFCASRRGPGELFFGEGSRLTVL.

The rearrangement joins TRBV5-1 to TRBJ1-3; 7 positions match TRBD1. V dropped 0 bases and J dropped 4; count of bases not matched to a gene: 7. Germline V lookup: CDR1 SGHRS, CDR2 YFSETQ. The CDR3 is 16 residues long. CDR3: CASSLEGGANGNTIYF. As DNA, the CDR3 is TGCGCCAGCAGCTTGGAAGGGGGCGCAAACGGAAACACCATATATTTT.